This paragraph covers one TCR beta chain sequence. Its antigen is unidentified. The method was immunoSEQ multiplex PCR; TCRdb's version includes in-frame clones alone and lacks a portion of them. The table shows 110,000 or so clones, with approximately 90% occurring only once. Trimming cost V 2 bases and J 5 bases, with 9 bases left between them. Germline CDR1 reads MNHEY; CDR2 reads SVGAGI. The CDR3 totals 13 residues. This entry is derived from a study of T cell responses to AZD1222 COVID-19 vaccine. Study-level results: When two AZD1222 doses had been given, Spike-specific TCR breadth and depth rose. Most donors were white British, females outnumbered males, and clonal diversity was possibly underestimated. Baseline seropositives among AZD1222 recipients totaled only six.

The clonotype was recovered from an adult in good health. V and J are TRBV6-5 and TRBJ1-2; D not certain. The input for sequencing was peripheral blood, taken on day 0 of MenACWY control vaccination. CDR3 sequence: CASSYRGPYGYTF. The CDR3 DNA reads TGTGCCAGCAGTTACCGAGGTCCGTATGGCTACACCTTC.